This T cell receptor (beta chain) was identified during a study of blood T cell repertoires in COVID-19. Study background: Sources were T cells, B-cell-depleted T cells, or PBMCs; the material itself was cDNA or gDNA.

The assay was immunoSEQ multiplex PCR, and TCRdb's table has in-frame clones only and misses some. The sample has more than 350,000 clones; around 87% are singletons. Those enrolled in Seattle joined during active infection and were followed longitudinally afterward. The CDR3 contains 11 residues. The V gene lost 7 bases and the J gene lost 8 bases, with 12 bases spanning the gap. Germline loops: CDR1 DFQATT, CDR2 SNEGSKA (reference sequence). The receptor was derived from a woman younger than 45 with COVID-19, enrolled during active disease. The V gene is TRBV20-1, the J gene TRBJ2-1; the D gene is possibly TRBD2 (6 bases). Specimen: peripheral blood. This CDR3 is CSGSGFDEQFF. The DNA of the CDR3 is TGCAGTGGAAGCGGGTTTGATGAGCAGTTCTTC.